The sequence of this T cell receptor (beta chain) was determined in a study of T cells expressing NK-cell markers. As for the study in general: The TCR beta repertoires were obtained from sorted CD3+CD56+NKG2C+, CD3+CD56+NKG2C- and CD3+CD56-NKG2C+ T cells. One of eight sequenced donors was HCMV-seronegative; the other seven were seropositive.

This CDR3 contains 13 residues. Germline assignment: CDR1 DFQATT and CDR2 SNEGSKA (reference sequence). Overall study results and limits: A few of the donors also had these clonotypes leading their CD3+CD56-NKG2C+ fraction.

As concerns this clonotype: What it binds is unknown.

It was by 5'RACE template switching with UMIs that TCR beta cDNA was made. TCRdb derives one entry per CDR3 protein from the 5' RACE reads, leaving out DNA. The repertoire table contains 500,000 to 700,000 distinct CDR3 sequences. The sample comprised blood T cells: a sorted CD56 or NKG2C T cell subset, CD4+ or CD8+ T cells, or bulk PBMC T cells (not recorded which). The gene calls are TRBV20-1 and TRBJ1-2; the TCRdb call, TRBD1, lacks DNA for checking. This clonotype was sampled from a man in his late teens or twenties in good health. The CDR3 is CSVQGVGWGGYTF.